A selection of T cell receptor beta chains follows, all from one sample in a study of glioma-infiltrating T cells after dendritic cell vaccination. Here immunoSEQ multiplex PCR was the method, and the copy in TCRdb shows in-frame clones only, minus some. The table records tens of thousands of clones, about 81% of them present only once. Sample: blood, taken before dendritic cell vaccination. These TCRs come from a human donor with glioblastoma. The CDR3 runs from the conserved cysteine through the conserved F or W. The order of the fields is CDR3 length, V gene, clone size, J gene, D gene, CDR3 protein. D genes are given only for firm matches. Clone size is not always given. Where it is, it says once, few, many or a class for expanded clones.

>14|TRBV7-9|many|TRBJ1-4|-
CASSPPRQDEKLFF
>16|TRBV5-6|-|TRBJ2-2|TRBD2
CASPVGGGKDTGELFF
>15|TRBV19|-|TRBJ1-2|TRBD1
CASRAGLQGTYGYTF
>14|TRBV7-8|-|TRBJ1-1|-
CASNEEGPDTEAFF
>14|TRBV5-4|few|TRBJ1-4|-
CASSSRQGPEKLFF
>16|TRBV7-6|-|TRBJ2-3|-
CASSLAQQFSTDTQYF
>17|TRBV5-6|once|TRBJ2-7|-
CASSLATPVRGHYEQYF
>14|TRBV28|-|TRBJ1-4|-
CASGKTATNEKLFF
>13|TRBV5-4|-|TRBJ2-3|-
CASSRDITDTQYF
>14|TRBV10-3|-|TRBJ2-3|TRBD1
CAIRTGGAGDTQYF
>13|TRBV7-9|-|-|-
CASSWPRGSEQYF
>14|TRBV10-1|-|TRBJ1-2|TRBD1
CASAEGQGHYGYTF
>16|TRBV4-2|-|TRBJ1-4|TRBD1
CASSQGWRGQGEKLFF
>12|TRBV15|medium-sized|TRBJ2-7|-
CATPLSSYEQYF
>16|TRBV28|-|TRBJ1-1|-
CASRTGGRGANTEAFF
>17|TRBV4-2|-|TRBJ2-5|TRBD2
CASSQEQGLAGKETQYF
>18|TRBV7-9|-|TRBJ2-5|TRBD2
CASSPPETSGGTKETQYF
>12|TRBV19|-|TRBJ1-2|-
CASSESTGYPLF
>15|TRBV2|-|TRBJ2-1|-
CASRFGGGPDNEQFF
>14|TRBV19|-|TRBJ1-1|TRBD1
CASSVGQANTEAFF
>17|TRBV5-1|-|TRBJ2-2|TRBD2
CASSLAATSVVNGELFF
>12|TRBV2|-|TRBJ2-7|-
CASSEQAYEQYF
>15|TRBV11-2|-|TRBJ2-3|TRBD2
CASRKGLAGPDTQYF
>14|TRBV6-1|-|TRBJ1-2|TRBD1
CASSAAGTVLGYTF
>14|TRBV5-1|-|TRBJ1-4|TRBD1
CASSLVRGDEKLFF
>16|TRBV2|-|TRBJ1-5|TRBD1
CASSERGTEINQPQHF
>11|TRBV29-1|few|TRBJ2-7|-
CSVEGGAEQYF
>16|TRBV4-1|-|TRBJ1-2|-
CASSQDSTVANYGYTF
>16|TRBV5-1|-|TRBJ1-4|-
CASSSQPGGWNEKLFF
>17|TRBV21-1|-|TRBJ2-1|-
CASTKRQSSGLYNEQFF
>14|TRBV5-1|-|TRBJ2-2|-
CASSPGSGVGELFF
>14|TRBV6-5|few|TRBJ2-7|TRBD1
CASTPGTGGLEQYF
>15|TRBV7-9|-|TRBJ2-1|-
CASSPPGPLYNEQFF
>14|TRBV5-4|-|TRBJ2-1|-
CASSPGGSYNEQFF
>19|TRBV4-1|once|TRBJ2-1|TRBD1
CASSQEKGAGDRVYNEQFF
>15|TRBV14|-|TRBJ2-7|-
CASSQIWTAPYEQYF
>18|TRBV28|-|TRBJ2-2|TRBD1
CASSSPLGGQGIIEELFF
>13|TRBV5-1|-|TRBJ2-1|-
CASSFRQGDEQFF
>12|TRBV5-6|-|TRBJ2-3|-
CASSLSIYTQYF
>13|TRBV14|few|TRBJ1-2|TRBD1
CASSPRQGDGYTF
>14|TRBV7-6|-|TRBJ2-1|-
CASSLGGSYNEQFF
>18|TRBV5-1|-|TRBJ2-5|-
CASSLARGGRKLQETQYF
>16|TRBV5-1|-|TRBJ2-7|TRBD2
CASSLAGGGVIYEQYF
>16|TRBV4-2|-|TRBJ1-2|-
CASSQGAIRGGYGYTF
>20|TRBV5-1|-|TRBJ2-3|TRBD2
CASSPDLGTSGGAGEDTQYF
>16|TRBV4-1|-|TRBJ2-4|TRBD2
CASSPIGLGLKNIQYF
>16|TRBV11-2|-|TRBJ2-3|-
CASSLTMGGPTDTQYF
>16|TRBV15|-|TRBJ1-1|TRBD1
CATSRKTGTGGTEAFF
>13|TRBV30|-|TRBJ1-1|TRBD1
CAWSRDRYTEAFF
>15|TRBV28|-|TRBJ2-5|TRBD1
CASSPRQGGWETQYF
>14|TRBV28|few|TRBJ2-7|TRBD2
CASSLPGGTYEQYF